This T cell receptor beta chain was retrieved from a study of T-cell memory formation after mild COVID-19 (dated by TCRdb to about 2021). About the investigation overall: TCR sequence clusters from the two donors were largely donor specific. In two donors, T-cell clones that expanded and contracted after mild COVID-19 were followed by sequencing TCRalpha and TCRbeta repertoires longitudinally. Two young, previously healthy adult volunteers, one female and one male, were included in the cohort.

Ficoll-Paque density gradient centrifugation was the method used to isolate PBMCs. Worth noting for this clonotype: Its antigen remains unidentified. It has no much larger one-base neighbor in the sample; base qualities were not kept.

The instrument was an Illumina NovaSeq 6000. TCRalpha and TCRbeta cDNA libraries were constructed by 5'RACE with constant-segment primers, with sample barcodes and unique molecular identifiers being introduced. RNA was extracted from every sample with Trizol reagent. Libraries were amplified in two PCR steps, with a second sample barcode and Illumina TruSeq adapters added in the second step. The libraries were sequenced on an Illumina NovaSeq using 2 x 150 bp paired-end reads. On the study's bioinformatics: Reads were demultiplexed and collapsed into UMI-guided consensus sequences with migec v1.2.7. With mixcr v2.1.11, UMI consensuses were aligned to TRA and TRB V and J templates and assembled into clonotypes. Clonotypes were classified as expanded or contracted when called significant by both edgeR and NoisET, with noise models trained on biological replicates. For edgeR calls, a false discovery rate-adjusted p below 0.01 and a log2 fold-change threshold of 1 were applied. As an exploratory analysis of dynamics, max-normalized trajectories of the 1000 most abundant clonotypes were examined by PCA with hierarchical clustering. Separately sequenced CD4+ and CD8+ repertoires were used to assign a CD4 or CD8 phenotype to each responding clone. Clones were called with MiXCR by TCRdb after fastp trimmed the public reads at Q25, and only in-frame beta chains were retained. Each entry is one CDR3 protein sequence, shown with its most common DNA and genes. The V and J calls were not made by the authors but by TCRdb's processing. In this sample the table shows some 100,000 distinct CDR3 sequences, around 10% of which occur a single time. Roughly 40% of the sample rests with the top ten.

V is cut by 0 bases and J by 0 bases, and the space between the germline ends is 15 bases. CDR1 and CDR2 are read off the germline V gene as KGHDR and SFDVKD. The CDR3 contains 18 residues, cysteine and phenylalanine counted. Only the CDR3 DNA stays, 54 bases, in frame from base 1. Results and caveats for the whole study, not just this receptor: Whether the second-wave clones peaking on day 37 were SARS-CoV-2 specific was not confirmed. The detection of some responding clones in pre-infection memory suggests that pre-existing cross-reactive memory T cells joined the SARS-CoV-2 response. Contracting CD4+ clones were found mainly in CM and EM memory subsets, while CD8+ clones were enriched in EMRA. Clones contracting from day 15 to 85 had balanced CD4/CD8 phenotypes, while a second wave expanding from day 15 to 37 was biased towards CD4+. The study covered only a couple of mild cases, and larger cohorts including severe cases with pre-infection samples were considered necessary.

The TCR sequence derives from a man between 18 and 29 years old who had mild COVID-19 (a few samples of this study predate the infection). The sample titles of this study are shuffled in the database, so cell type and time point are left out; the donor was told from shared clones. The specimen sequenced was PBMCs or a T cell subset sorted from them (not recorded which). The sequence joins TRBV24-1 to TRBJ2-3; the D gene assignment is perhaps TRBD1 or TRBD2, with each matching 5 bases. The CDR3 amino acid sequence is: CATSDLIGTSISTDTQYF. The nucleotide sequence reads TGTGCCACCAGTGATTTGATTGGGACCAGCATTAGCACAGATACGCAGTATTTT.